These T cell receptor beta chains were read from a single sample in a study of CD8 T cells in Susac syndrome. TCRdb ran MiXCR on the immunoSEQ multiplex PCR reads and lists one entry per CDR3 protein. The table shows approximately 180,000 distinct CDR3 sequences, with approximately 93% occurring only once. Input material: CD4+ T cells from PBMCs. The receptors originated from a human donor with multiple sclerosis. CDR3s include the opening cysteine and the closing phenylalanine or tryptophan. Each record gives: clone size, J gene, D gene, V gene, CDR3 DNA, CDR3 protein. The D gene is left open where the match is weak. Not all rows give a size; the values are once, few, many and, for expanded clones, a class.

NA,TRBJ1-2,NA,TRBV29-1,TGCAGCGTTGAAGAGGCCAAAGGAGACCGCTATGGCTACACCTTC,CSVEEAKGDRYGYTF
NA,TRBJ1-2,NA,TRBV20-1,TGCAGTGCCAGCAGGGGAGGTTGGGGCTACACCTTC,CSASRGGWGYTF
few,TRBJ2-7,NA,TRBV2,TGTGCCAGTCGTCGATGGCAGTCGCCCTACGAGCAGTACTTC,CASRRWQSPYEQYF
once,TRBJ2-5,NA,TRBV7-9,TGTGCCAGCAGCTTGGGGATAGGGCAAGAGACCCAGTACTTC,CASSLGIGQETQYF
NA,TRBJ1-4,NA,TRBV5-1,TGCGCCAGCAGCTTGGGGGCCTCGGATGAAAAACTGTTTTTT,CASSLGASDEKLFF
NA,TRBJ2-7,TRBD2,TRBV4-3,TGCGCCAGCAGCCGAGAAGCGGGAGGGCCTAGGTCCTACGAGCAGTACTTC,CASSREAGGPRSYEQYF
NA,TRBJ2-7,NA,TRBV20-1,TGCAGTGGTAGTGGGACAACCAACTCCTACGAGCAGTACTTC,CSGSGTTNSYEQYF
NA,TRBJ1-1,NA,TRBV24-1,TGTGCCACCAGGGCAGGGGAGGGTAACACTGAAGCTTTCTTT,CATRAGEGNTEAFF
NA,TRBJ2-5,NA,TRBV19,TGTGCCAGTAGTATTGGAGCTAAAGAGACCCAGTACTTC,CASSIGAKETQYF
NA,TRBJ2-7,NA,TRBV28,TGTGCCAGTCAGGGGTTCCCCTACGAGCAGTACTTC,CASQGFPYEQYF
NA,TRBJ2-2,NA,TRBV7-2,TGTGCCAGCAGCTTAGGGAGCGTCCCGGGGGAGCTGTTTTTT,CASSLGSVPGELFF
NA,TRBJ2-7,TRBD1,TRBV28,TGTGCCAGCAGTCCAGGGGGCAGCGGGTACGAGCAGTACTTC,CASSPGGSGYEQYF
NA,TRBJ1-2,NA,TRBV5-6,TGTGCCAGCAGAAAAGATTATGGGGGAGGCTACACCTTC,CASRKDYGGGYTF
NA,TRBJ2-1,NA,TRBV6-2/TRBV6-3,TGTGCCAGCCGGGGGAGCTCCTACAATGAGCAGTTCTTC,CASRGSSYNEQFF
NA,TRBJ1-5,NA,TRBV12-3/TRBV12-4,TGTGCCAGCAGCAACGCAGGGGATCAGCCCCAGCATTTT,CASSNAGDQPQHF
once,TRBJ2-3,TRBD2,TRBV30,TGTGCCTGGAGTGGGTCCGGGACTAGCGACACAGATACGCAGTATTTT,CAWSGSGTSDTDTQYF
NA,TRBJ2-3,TRBD2,TRBV5-4,TGTGCCAGCAGCGTGCTAGCGGGGGGCACAGATACGCAGTATTTT,CASSVLAGGTDTQYF
NA,TRBJ2-1,TRBD1,TRBV19,TGTGCCAGTAGTATGGGGGACAGGGGTGCCAATGAGCAGTTCTTC,CASSMGDRGANEQFF
NA,TRBJ2-1,NA,TRBV3-1,TGTGCCAGCAGCCAAGTGGCGGGGAAAACCTACAATGAGCAGTTCTTC,CASSQVAGKTYNEQFF
NA,TRBJ1-1,NA,TRBV7-2,TGTGCCAGCAGCCCTTGGACCGGTAGTGGCACTGAAGCTTTCTTT,CASSPWTGSGTEAFF